This T cell receptor beta chain was sequenced in a study of blood T cell repertoires in COVID-19. The overall study: Material from acute and convalescent COVID-19 was sourced from the United States, Italy and Spain. T cells, B-cell-depleted T cells, or PBMCs supplied cDNA or gDNA.

J gave up 1 base and V 1 base, and 2 bases lay outside the gene matches. The CDR3 covers 15 residues. Germline V gene lookup returns CDR1 MNHEY and CDR2 SVGAGI. As handled by the study authors: How many nucleated cells were present was estimated from reference gene primer amplification. The assay was immunoSEQ multiplex PCR, and TCRdb's table has in-frame clones only and misses some. V and J calls and clone size are as listed in that table; D and trimming were resolved from the DNA. The table lists about 110,000 clones, about 64% of them singletons. This chain uses TRBV6-5 with TRBJ2-3; 7 bases are a match to TRBD1. The source material was peripheral blood. The sequence came from a human donor with acute or convalescent COVID-19. The donor label of this sample is uncertain. DNA of the CDR3: TGTGCCAGCAGTTACTGGACAGGTCGCACAGATACGCAGTATTTT. Translation: CASSYWTGRTDTQYF.